This TCR beta chain was found in a study of post-analysis software for immune sequencing data. Study-level results: There was significantly lower normalized Chao1 diversity in multiple sclerosis patients than in controls. When patients were compared with controls, four to six TRBV segments were more frequent, TRBV5-6, TRBV5-1 and TRBV20-1 among them.

As for this clonotype: Its antigen is still unknown.

Incorporated into the TCR beta cDNA libraries were unique molecular identifiers, which served to reduce PCR and sequencing biases. MiXCR, run by TCRdb on the PCR reads, gives a single entry per CDR3 protein. The sample carries about 680,000 distinct CDR3 sequences, 55% to 60% recorded once. CDR3 length: 14 residues. Germline V lookup: CDR1 MNHNY, CDR2 SVGAGI (reference sequence). The V end was cut by 6 bases, the J end by 1 base, with 11 bases between. The specimen was blood. The rearrangement joins TRBV6-6 to TRBJ2-3; tentative D call: TRBD2 (6 bases). This sequence was found in a girl aged 2-15 years with multiple sclerosis. The CDR3 loop is CASRLWRGTDTQYF. In DNA, the CDR3 is TGTGCCAGCAGGCTTTGGAGGGGCACAGATACGCAGTATTTT.